The TCR beta chain under discussion was sequenced for a study of blood T cells in healthy people across ages. Trimming removed 8 bases at V and 7 bases at J, with 18 bases between. This CDR3 spans 14 amino acids. There are a few counts of this clonotype. Its specificity is not known. Study-wide findings and caveats: Age advanced and TCR beta diversity per million T cells fell, roughly linearly.

The use of a sample-barcoded 5' primer and a J-beta primer mix characterized a second PCR of 7 to 11 cycles. In TCRdb, the 5' RACE reads were re-called with MiXCR into one record per CDR3 protein. The sample lists 800,000 to 950,000 distinct CDR3 sequences; roughly 52% were seen once. The receptor was isolated from a man between 25 and 39 years old in good health. Sequencing was done on a sample of blood. V and J are TRBV12-3 or TRBV12-4 and TRBJ2-1; D may be TRBD2 (5 bases). The CDR3 bases are TGTGCCAGCCTGGCAAGGGTCGGAGGTAATGAGCAGTTCTTC. Its protein product is CASLARVGGNEQFF.